What follows describes a single T cell receptor (beta chain). The junction and the germline gene differ at one end; a read error may be behind it. The data were taken from a study of read filtering for tumor transcriptome and immune sequencing. Molecular barcoded adaptors covering alpha/delta and beta/gamma chains were used on approximately 400 ng RNA. From the reads, TCRdb called clonotypes with MiXCR, one entry per CDR3 protein. The repertoire holds approximately 62,000 distinct CDR3 sequences, roughly a fifth seen once, with roughly 10% in the top ten. Germline V gives CDR1 SGHDN, CDR2 FVKESK. The CDR3 loop spans 16 amino acids.

Sequencing was carried out using a population of CD138-negative cells sorted from bone marrow. This TCR was sampled from a donor over 35 with multiple myeloma. The chain has TRBV14 and TRBJ1-2; D is possibly TRBD1 (5 bases). CDR3 sequence (DNA): TGTCCCAGCAGCCAAGAAGGGGCCCGGAGGGCCTATGGCTACACCTTC. This codes for CPSSQEGARRAYGYTF.